The 11 T cell receptor beta chains given below trace back to one sample, sequenced in a study of blood T cells in healthy people across ages. Sample-barcoded 5' priming and a J-beta primer mix drove a second PCR of 7 to 11 cycles. One entry per CDR3 protein results from TCRdb running MiXCR on the 5' RACE reads. The sample lists hundreds of thousands of distinct CDR3 sequences, roughly 32% occurring once. Sequencing used blood. These receptor sequences come from a woman of 80 years or more in good health.

This clonotype was seen a handful of times. This chain connects TRBV9 to TRBJ1-6, with TRBD1 matching over 8 bases. After removal of 4 bases from V and 8 bases from J, the junction contained 14 bases not matched to a gene. Per germline, CDR1 SGDLS and CDR2 YYNGEE. The CDR3 length is 17 residues. The CDR3 here is CASSRRPSGGRDSPLHF. In nucleotides, the CDR3 is TGTGCCAGCAGCCGTAGGCCTTCAGGGGGCAGAGATTCACCCCTCCACTTT.

This clonotype was seen more than once but under ten times. It may be a read error: a sequence one base away is much more abundant. The genes are TRBV20-1 and TRBJ2-7; 15 bases match TRBD2. Germline CDR1 DFQATT, CDR2 SNEGSKA (reference sequence). V gave up 3 bases and J gave up 7 bases; unmatched junction bases: 4. CDR3 length equals 14 residues. Here the CDR3 reads CSARGTSGGTEQYF. CDR3 bases: TGCAGTGCTAGGGGGACTAGCGGGGGGACTGAGCAGTACTTC.

Many counts were recorded for this clonotype. The rearrangement joins TRBV6-6 to TRBJ1-4; the match to TRBD1 covers 8 bases. Germline trimming cut 6 bases from V and 8 bases from J; bases unmatched to any gene: 8. CDR1 is MNHNY, CDR2 SVGAGI, per germline (reference sequence). The CDR3 has 14 residues. The CDR3 region has the DNA TGTGCCAGCAGGTGGCCGGGACAGGTGGAAAAACTGTTTTTT. Residues: CASRWPGQVEKLFF.

V gene TRBV10-3 combines with J gene TRBJ1-4; TRBD1 matches at 7 bases. The CDR3 consists of 13 residues. In germline, CDR1 is ENHRY, CDR2 SYGVKD. V was pared by 10 bases and J by 6 bases, with 8 bases of the junction left unmatched. In nucleotides, the CDR3 is TGTGCCACCCAGGGGGATAATGATGAAAAACTGTTTTTT. Encoded protein: CATQGDNDEKLFF.

The sample holds many counts of this clonotype. This rearrangement joins TRBV20-1 to TRBJ1-5; D remains unclear. The CDR3 sequence is 14 residues long. Trimming left V 3 bases short and J 4 bases short, with 13 bases between. Germline V gives CDR1 DFQATT, CDR2 SNEGSKA (reference sequence). The chain's CDR3 is CSASTRFRNQPQHF. The CDR3 bases are TGCAGTGCTAGCACCAGATTTCGGAATCAGCCCCAGCATTTT.

This clonotype was recorded many times. The genes are TRBV5-1 and TRBJ2-7; 10 bases are a match to TRBD1. The germline gives CDR1 SGHRS, CDR2 YFSETQ. Germline trimming cut 4 bases from V and 4 bases from J; bases unmatched to any gene: 8. The CDR3 has 15 residues. CDR3 loop: CASSEPDRGRYEQYF. The CDR3, as DNA: TGCGCCAGCAGCGAACCGGACAGGGGGAGGTACGAGCAGTACTTC. Full variable domain (outside the CDR3, taken from reference TRBV5-1 and TRBJ2-7): KAGVTQTPRYLIKTRGQQVTLSCSPISGHRSVSWYQQTPGQGLQFLFEYFSETQRNKGNFPGRFSGRQFSNSRSEMNVSTLELGDSALYLCASSEPDRGRYEQYFGPGTRLTVT.

This clonotype was counted a single time. V usage is TRBV6-5 and J usage is TRBJ2-1, with 9 bases matching TRBD2. V lost 10 bases to trimming and J lost 5 bases; unmatched junction nucleotides: 9. CDR3 size: 14 residues. CDR1 and CDR2 (germline): MNHEY, SVGAGI. The CDR3 coding sequence is TGTGCCACTTCCCTGGGACTAGCAAACAATGAGCAGTTCTTC. It codes for CATSLGLANNEQFF.

The sample holds a few counts of this clonotype. A much more abundant neighbour one base away suggests this may be a read error. The genes are TRBV20-1 and TRBJ2-3; tentatively, D is TRBD1 (8 bases). Germline CDR1 is DFQATT and CDR2 is SNEGSKA (reference sequence). This CDR3 is built from 14 residues. CDR3 amino acids: CSAETGEGTDAQYF. CDR3 DNA sequence: TGCAGTGCTGAGACAGGGGAGGGCACAGATGCGCAGTATTTT.

This clonotype showed up just once. Its ends do not fully match the called genes, so a read error is possible. The chain has TRBV20-1 and TRBJ2-7; a possible D gene is TRBD1 (6 bases). The germline gives CDR1 DFQATT, CDR2 SNEGSKA (reference sequence). The CDR3 consists of 13 residues. The CDR3 loop is CSARGTDTYEQYF. The DNA for the CDR3 is TGCAGCGCTAGGGGGACCGATACCTACGAGCAGTACTTC.

This clonotype was seen at least ten times. The chain combines TRBV29-1 with TRBJ2-7; TRBD1 aligns across 7 bases. Germline CDR1 SQVTM, CDR2 ANQGSEA. This CDR3 spans 14 amino acids. J lost 0 bases, V lost 6 bases, and 8 bases had no gene match. CDR3 region: CSVRQGVTSYEQYF. In nucleotides, the CDR3 is TGCAGCGTGAGACAGGGTGTCACCTCCTACGAGCAGTACTTC.

Note on this clonotype: A much larger clone is a single base away; this may be a read error. Without the conserved terminal phenylalanine or tryptophan, this CDR3 likely stems from a read error. The chain couples TRBV5-6 to TRBJ2-1, with 8 bases identical to TRBD1. Trimming cost V 2 bases and J 4 bases; bases outside gene matches: 5. Per germline, CDR1 SGHDT and CDR2 YYEEEE. This CDR3 is 15 amino acids long. The CDR3: CASSFIGTGYNEQFV. For the CDR3, the DNA is TGTGCCAGCAGCTTCATCGGGACAGGATACAATGAGCAGTTCGTC.